The 15 T cell receptor beta chains reported below all come from one sample, sequenced in a study of PD-1 blockade in classical Hodgkin lymphoma. Some clones are missing from TCRdb's copy, which holds only in-frame ones; the method was immunoSEQ multiplex PCR. The data hold over 20,000 clones, with 85% observed a single time. The time point: cycle 4 day 1 (C4D1), after 6 weeks of nivolumab. Brentuximab vedotin exposure varied among the patients, all of whom had relapsed after autologous stem cell transplantation. Sequencing used peripheral blood mononuclear cells (PBMCs), obtained before the fourth cycle of nivolumab. These receptor sequences come from a human donor with classical Hodgkin lymphoma.

Comment on this clone: One junction end does not reproduce the germline sequence, and a read error may be involved. This chain uses TRBV7-9 with TRBJ2-7; D is unclear. Germline V lookup: CDR1 SEHNR, CDR2 FQNEAQ (reference sequence). CDR3 length equals 13 residues. CDR3: CAGSLVASGEQYF. The CDR3 coding sequence is TGTGCCGGCAGCTTAGTGGCATCTGGGGAGCAGTACTTC. The full variable domain, rest sourced from reference TRBV7-9 and TRBJ2-7, is DTGVSQNPRHKITKRGQNVTFRCDPISEHNRLYWYRQTLGQGPEFLTYFQNEAQLEKSRLLSDRFSAERPKGSFSTLEIQRTEQGDSAMYLCAGSLVASGEQYFGPGTRLTVT.

V and J are TRBV6-6 and TRBJ2-5, with TRBD2 matching 7 bases. This CDR3 is built from 14 residues. Germline V gene lookup returns CDR1 MNHNY and CDR2 SVGAGI (reference sequence). V shed 5 bases and J 1 base; nucleotides not matched to a gene: 4. In nucleotides, the CDR3 is TGTGCCAGCAGTCAGGGACTATTCCAAGAGACCCAGTACTTC. Protein product: CASSQGLFQETQYF.

This chain uses TRBV19 with TRBJ1-5; D is unclear. Looked up from germline, CDR1 is LNHDA and CDR2 is SQIVND (reference sequence). The CDR3 runs 15 residues. The germline V and J ends were trimmed by 6 bases and 0 bases, with 12 bases remaining between them. The CDR3 loop is CASRPHRYSNQPQHF. CDR3 coding DNA: TGTGCCAGTAGACCACATCGCTATAGCAATCAGCCCCAGCATTTT.

The chain recombines TRBV2 with TRBJ2-3; no clear D gene. The CDR3 is made up of 12 amino acids. The germline V gene has CDR1 SNHLY and CDR2 FYNNEI. V lost 6 bases to trimming and J lost 0 bases, with 4 bases between them. CDR3 residues: CASRTSTDTQYF. The CDR3 region has the DNA TGTGCCAGCAGAACCAGCACAGATACGCAGTATTTT.

The CDR3 sequence: CASSLRGETQYF. CDR3 bases: TGTGCCAGCAGCTTAAGAGGGGAGACCCAGTACTTC. The chain links TRBV7-3 to TRBJ2-5; D may be TRBD2 (5 bases). The V gene's germline CDR1 is SGHTA and CDR2 FQGTGA. Trimming pared 1 base from V and 5 bases from J, leaving 5 bases between. The CDR3 is made up of 12 amino acids.

This clone has a handful of counts. This chain uses TRBV27 with TRBJ2-3, with 7 nucleotides matching TRBD1. This CDR3 is built from 14 residues. The V and J ends lost 6 bases and 8 bases, in that order; junction bases with no gene match: 11. Per germline, CDR1 MNHEY and CDR2 SMNVEV (reference sequence). The CDR3 spells CASRPGTAPGTQYF. For the CDR3, the DNA is TGTGCCAGCAGACCCGGGACAGCCCCGGGTACGCAGTATTTT.

The sample holds one count of this clone. The chain uses TRBV6-1 and TRBJ1-5; D not certain. CDR3 length equals 15 residues. CDR1 and CDR2 (germline): MNHNS, SASEGT. V lost 3 bases and J lost 0, with 9 bases in between. CDR3 bases: TGTGCCAGCAGTGATTGGTTCAATAGCAATCAGCCCCAGCATTTT. Its translation: CASSDWFNSNQPQHF.

The J gene is TRBJ2-7, the V gene TRBV30; 10 nucleotides align to TRBD1. With 2 bases clipped from V and 4 bases from J, the junction kept 11 bases outside the gene matches. Germline CDR1 GTSNPN, CDR2 SVGIG (reference sequence). The CDR3 has 16 residues. CDR3 nucleotides: TGTGCCTGGAGTACCTTCGGACAGGGGGTAAGGTACGAGCAGTACTTC. This gives the protein CAWSTFGQGVRYEQYF.

The count of this clone is one. This rearrangement joins TRBV10-3 to TRBJ2-5; tentatively, D is TRBD1 (6 bases). Germline assignment: CDR1 ENHRY and CDR2 SYGVKD. Trimming removed 3 bases at V and 4 bases at J, with 15 bases between. This CDR3 comprises 15 residues. The DNA of the CDR3 is TGTGCCATCAGTGAACAGGGTGGTTTGGGAGAGACCCAGTACTTC. This gives the protein CAISEQGGLGETQYF.

The chain carries TRBV9 and TRBJ2-5; 7 bases align to TRBD1. Near its end, the DNA agrees better with TRBJ2-7, so the J call may be wrong. Looked up from germline, CDR1 is SGDLS and CDR2 is YYNGEE. The CDR3 extends over 14 amino acids. The CDR3 is CASSETGDSYEQYF. CDR3 DNA: TGTGCCAGCAGCGAAACAGGGGACTCCTACGAGCAGTACTTC.

This clone was recorded a few times. V gene TRBV6-5 combines with J gene TRBJ1-5; a possible D gene is TRBD1 (6 bases). The CDR3 is 14 amino acids. Looked up from germline, CDR1 is MNHEY and CDR2 is SVGAGI. The ends were cut back, 4 bases at V and 3 bases at J, with 10 bases in the middle. As DNA, the CDR3 is TGTGCCAGCAGTTCTACAGGGCCCAATCAGCCCCAGCATTTT. Translated: CASSSTGPNQPQHF.

The chain combines TRBV7-3 with TRBJ1-1; a weak D match, TRBD1 (5 bases). Trimming pared 1 base from V and 7 bases from J, leaving 10 bases between. Per the germline V gene, CDR1 is SGHTA and CDR2 is FQGTGA. The CDR3 is 13 residues long. The CDR3 DNA reads as TGTGCCAGCAGCTTAATGTGGGGGAGTGAAGCTTTCTTT. Amino acids: CASSLMWGSEAFF.

The chain uses TRBV27 and TRBJ1-3, with a possible D match to TRBD1 (5 bases). This CDR3 region has 15 residues. V dropped 5 bases and J dropped 0 bases, with 11 bases sitting between them. The germline V gene has CDR1 MNHEY and CDR2 SMNVEV (reference sequence). This chain's CDR3 is CASSPSGISGNTIYF. The CDR3 nucleotides read TGTGCCAGCAGTCCATCAGGGATCTCTGGAAACACCATATATTTT.

The chain recombines TRBV12-2 with TRBJ2-3; the listed D gene, TRBD1, was not tested against the DNA. TRBV12-2 is a documented pseudogene. CDR3 length: 16 residues. The CDR3 protein is CASRLGPGVSADTQYF. The DNA for the CDR3 is TGTGCAAGTCGCTTAGGTCCAGGGGTATCGGCAGATACGCAGTATTTT.

The chain joins TRBV25-1 to TRBJ2-1; TRBD2 agrees at 14 bases. The CDR3 contains 17 residues. Germline V gives CDR1 MGHDK, CDR2 SYGVNS. Trimming at V came to 3 bases and at J to 6 bases, leaving 7 bases not matched to a gene. For the CDR3, the DNA is TGTGCCAGCAGTGAGAAACCGGGACTAGCGGGAGTCAATGAGCAGTTCTTC. Translation: CASSEKPGLAGVNEQFF. Looking up the rest from reference TRBV25-1 and TRBJ2-1 gives the full variable domain: EADIYQTPRYLVIGTGKKITLECSQTMGHDKMYWYQQDPGMELHLIHYSYGVNSTEKGDLSSESTVSRIRTEHFPLTLESARPSHTSQYLCASSEKPGLAGVNEQFFGPGTRLTVL.